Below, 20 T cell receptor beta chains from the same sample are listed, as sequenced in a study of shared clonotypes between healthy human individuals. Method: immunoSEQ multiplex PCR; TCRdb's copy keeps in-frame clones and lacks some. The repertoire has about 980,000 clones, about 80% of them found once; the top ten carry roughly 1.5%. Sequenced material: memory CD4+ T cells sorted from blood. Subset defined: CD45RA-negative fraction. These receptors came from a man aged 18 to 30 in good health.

The CDR3 nucleotides are TGTGCCAGCAGCTTAACAAGAGCTAACTATGGCTACACCTTC. Amino acids: CASSLTRANYGYTF. The chain links TRBV5-6 to TRBJ1-2; unclear D gene. V lost 2 bases to trimming and J lost 0 bases, with 8 bases between them. Germline CDR1 and CDR2: SGHDT and YYEEEE. This CDR3 region has 14 residues.

DNA for the CDR3: TGTGCCAGCAGTGAACGCCCGTTTAGCAATCAGCCCCAGCATTTT. Its protein product is CASSERPFSNQPQHF. The chain recombines TRBV2 with TRBJ1-5; D call uncertain. CDR3 length: 15 amino acids. Germline lookup yields CDR1 SNHLY and CDR2 FYNNEI. Deletions cut 2 bases from V and 0 bases from J, with 8 bases between.

This CDR3 reads CSVEGQGGQPQHF. CDR3 nucleotides: TGCAGCGTTGAAGGGCAGGGCGGTCAGCCCCAGCATTTT. The V and J genes are TRBV29-1 and TRBJ1-5; perhaps TRBD1 as D (5 bases). The CDR3 runs 13 residues. The germline V gene has CDR1 SQVTM and CDR2 ANQGSEA. V lost 1 base and J 6 bases, leaving 10 bases between the germline ends.

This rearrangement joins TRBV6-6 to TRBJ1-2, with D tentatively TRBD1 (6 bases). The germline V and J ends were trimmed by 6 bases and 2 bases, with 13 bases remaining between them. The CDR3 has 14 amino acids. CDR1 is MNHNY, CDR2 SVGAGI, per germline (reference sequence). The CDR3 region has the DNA TGTGCCAGCAGACGGGGGCAGACCAACTATGGCTACACCTTC. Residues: CASRRGQTNYGYTF.

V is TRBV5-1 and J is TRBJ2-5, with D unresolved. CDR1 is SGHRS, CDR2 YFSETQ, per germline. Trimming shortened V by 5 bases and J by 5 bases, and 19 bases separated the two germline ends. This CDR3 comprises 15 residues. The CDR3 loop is CASRVVGIGMETQYF. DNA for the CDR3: TGCGCCAGCAGGGTGGTGGGCATCGGTATGGAGACCCAGTACTTC.

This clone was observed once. CDR3: CASSQNRGTNEKLFF. CDR3 nucleotide sequence: TGTGCCAGCAGCCAAAACAGGGGAACTAATGAAAAACTGTTTTTT. The gene calls are TRBV5-4 and TRBJ1-4, with TRBD1 matching 7 bases. CDR1 is SGHNT, CDR2 YYREEE, per germline (reference sequence). V gave up 4 bases and J gave up 1 base; unmatched junction bases: 4. The CDR3 consists of 15 residues.

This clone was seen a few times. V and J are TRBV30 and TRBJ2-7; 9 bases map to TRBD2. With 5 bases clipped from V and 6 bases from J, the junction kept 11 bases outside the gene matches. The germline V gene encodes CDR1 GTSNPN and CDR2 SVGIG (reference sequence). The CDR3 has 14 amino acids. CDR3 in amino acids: CAWGLALTGSEQYF. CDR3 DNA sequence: TGTGCCTGGGGACTAGCGCTAACTGGTTCCGAGCAGTACTTC. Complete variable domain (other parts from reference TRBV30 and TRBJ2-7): SQTIHQWPATLVQPVGSPLSLECTVEGTSNPNLYWYRQAAGRGLQLLFYSVGIGQISSEVPQNLSASRPQDRQFILSSKKLLLSDSGFYLCAWGLALTGSEQYFGPGTRLTVT.

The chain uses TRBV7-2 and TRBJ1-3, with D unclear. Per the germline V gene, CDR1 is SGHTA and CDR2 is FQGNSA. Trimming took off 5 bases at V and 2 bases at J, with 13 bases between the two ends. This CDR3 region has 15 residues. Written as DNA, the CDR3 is TGTGCCAGCAGCCCAACGGTGGTCCCTGGAAACACCATATATTTT. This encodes CASSPTVVPGNTIYF.

This CDR3 reads CSFTSGGLAKNIQYF. CDR3 DNA: TGCAGCTTCACTAGCGGGGGTCTAGCCAAAAACATTCAGTACTTC. V and J are TRBV29-1 and TRBJ2-4; 11 nucleotides align to TRBD2. Germline V gene lookup returns CDR1 SQVTM and CDR2 ANQGSEA. The CDR3 is 15 residues long. The junction had 6 bases not matched to a gene; V was cut back by 8 bases and J by 0 bases.

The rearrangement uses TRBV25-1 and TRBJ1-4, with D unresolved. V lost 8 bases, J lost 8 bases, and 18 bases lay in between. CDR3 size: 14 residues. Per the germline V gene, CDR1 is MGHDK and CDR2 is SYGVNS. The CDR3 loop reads CASSQEEGTEKLFF. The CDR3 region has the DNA TGTGCCAGCTCCCAAGAGGAGGGCACCGAAAAACTGTTTTTT.

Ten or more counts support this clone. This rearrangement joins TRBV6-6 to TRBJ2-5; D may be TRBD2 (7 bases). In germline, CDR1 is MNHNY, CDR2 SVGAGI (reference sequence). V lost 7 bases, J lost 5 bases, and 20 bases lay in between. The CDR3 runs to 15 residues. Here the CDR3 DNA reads TGTGCCAGCACCGTCTTAGGGGGGGCCGGGGAGACCCAGTACTTC. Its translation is CASTVLGGAGETQYF.

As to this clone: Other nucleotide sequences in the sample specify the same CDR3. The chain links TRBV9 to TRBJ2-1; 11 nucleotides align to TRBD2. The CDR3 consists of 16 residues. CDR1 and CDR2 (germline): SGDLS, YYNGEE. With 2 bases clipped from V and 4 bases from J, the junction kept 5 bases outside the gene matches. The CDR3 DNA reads TGTGCCAGCAGCGTGGGGACTAGCGGACTATACAATGAGCAGTTCTTC. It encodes CASSVGTSGLYNEQFF.

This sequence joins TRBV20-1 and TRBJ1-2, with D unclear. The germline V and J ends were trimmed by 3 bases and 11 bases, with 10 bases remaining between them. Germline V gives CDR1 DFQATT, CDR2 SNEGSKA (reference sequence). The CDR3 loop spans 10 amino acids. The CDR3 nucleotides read TGCAGTGCTAGTTACCCGGGGTACACCTTC. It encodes CSASYPGYTF.

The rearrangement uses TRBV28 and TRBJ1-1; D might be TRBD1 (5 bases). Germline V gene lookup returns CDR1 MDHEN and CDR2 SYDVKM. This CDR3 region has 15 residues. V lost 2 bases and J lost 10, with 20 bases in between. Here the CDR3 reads CASSLPTGGPRGAFF. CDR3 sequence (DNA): TGTGCCAGCAGTTTACCCACAGGAGGCCCAAGGGGAGCTTTCTTT.

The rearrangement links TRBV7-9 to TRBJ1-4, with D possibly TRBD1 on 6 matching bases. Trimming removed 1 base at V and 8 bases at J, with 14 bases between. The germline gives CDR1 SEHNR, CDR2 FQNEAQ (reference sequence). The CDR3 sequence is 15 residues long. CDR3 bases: TGTGCCAGCAGCTTAGGGGGGACAACGGGAGAAAAACTGTTTTTT. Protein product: CASSLGGTTGEKLFF.

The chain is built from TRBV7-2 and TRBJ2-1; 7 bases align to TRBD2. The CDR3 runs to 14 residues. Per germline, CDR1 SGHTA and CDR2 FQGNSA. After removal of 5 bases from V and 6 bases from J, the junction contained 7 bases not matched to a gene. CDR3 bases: TGTGCCAGCAGCCCACAGACTAGCACCAATGAGCAGTTCTTC. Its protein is CASSPQTSTNEQFF.

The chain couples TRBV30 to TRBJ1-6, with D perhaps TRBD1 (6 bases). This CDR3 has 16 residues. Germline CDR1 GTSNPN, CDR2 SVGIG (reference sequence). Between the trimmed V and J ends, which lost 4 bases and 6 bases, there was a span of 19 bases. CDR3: CAWTLRGGRSNSPLHF. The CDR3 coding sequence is TGTGCCTGGACCTTGAGGGGGGGTCGGAGTAATTCACCCCTCCACTTT.

DNA for the CDR3: TGTGCCAGCAGCCGGGACAGGACTCCGAGCACAGATACGCAGTATTTT. It translates to CASSRDRTPSTDTQYF. The chain carries TRBV14 and TRBJ2-3; TRBD1 matches at 8 bases. Germline V gene data show CDR1 as SGHDN and CDR2 as FVKESK. There are 16 residues in the CDR3. J gave up 0 bases and V 4 bases, and 6 bases lay outside the gene matches.

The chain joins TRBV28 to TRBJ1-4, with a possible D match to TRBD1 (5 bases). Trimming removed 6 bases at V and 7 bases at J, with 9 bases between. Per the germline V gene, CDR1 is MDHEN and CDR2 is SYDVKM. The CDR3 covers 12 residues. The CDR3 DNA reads TGTGCCAGCAGGGACAATCGTGAAAAACTGTTTTTT. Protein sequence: CASRDNREKLFF.

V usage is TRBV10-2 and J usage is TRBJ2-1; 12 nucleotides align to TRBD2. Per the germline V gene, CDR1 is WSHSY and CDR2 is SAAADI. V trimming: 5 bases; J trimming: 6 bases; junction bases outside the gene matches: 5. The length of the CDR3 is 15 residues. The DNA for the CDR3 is TGCGCCAGCAGTAGACTAGCGGGAGCGGGCAATGAGCAGTTCTTC. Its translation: CASSRLAGAGNEQFF.